A single sample is the source of the 32 T cell receptor beta chains below, sequenced in a study of T-cell reconstitution after alpha-beta-depleted transplantation in children. Unique molecular identifiers were built into the TCRbeta library. TCRdb processed the PCR reads anew with MiXCR; each CDR3 protein has one entry. The sample lists a few hundred thousand distinct CDR3 sequences, 12% occurring once. This sample comprised PBMCs from the stem cell graft donor, obtained from the stem cell graft. These TCRs come from a human donor who donated a stem cell graft to a child with combined immunodeficiency.

This clonotype was picked up many times. The CDR3 DNA sequence: TGTGCCACCTTAACAAGACAGGGAAGAAGGTCCTACGAGCAGTACTTC. Translating gives CATLTRQGRRSYEQYF. The rearrangement links TRBV6-5 to TRBJ2-7, with TRBD1 matching over 7 bases. The CDR3 has 16 residues. Germline V gives CDR1 MNHEY, CDR2 SVGAGI. Germline trimming cut 10 bases from V and 1 base from J; bases unmatched to any gene: 16.

This clonotype showed up just a few times. The rearrangement uses TRBV4-3 and TRBJ2-3; D gene unclear. CDR1 is LGHNA, CDR2 YSLEER, per germline. The CDR3 contains 15 residues. Trimming cost V 0 bases and J 0 bases, with 7 bases left between them. CDR3 residues: CASSQESRSTDTQYF. The CDR3 bases are TGCGCCAGCAGCCAAGAAAGTCGTAGCACAGATACGCAGTATTTT.

The chain links TRBV6-1 to TRBJ2-5; D tentatively fits TRBD1 or TRBD2 (6 bases each). CDR3 length equals 14 residues. CDR1 is MNHNS and CDR2 is SASEGT in the germline V gene. V was cut by 0 bases and J by 4 bases, with 9 bases left in between. CDR3: CASSEAGGPETQYF. CDR3 sequence (DNA): TGTGCCAGCAGTGAAGCAGGGGGGCCAGAGACCCAGTACTTC.

In its sample, this clonotype was seen a few times. V usage is TRBV20-1 and J usage is TRBJ2-3; 9 nucleotides align to TRBD1. There are 13 residues in the CDR3. With V trimmed by 5 bases and J by 6 bases, 6 bases remained unmatched. From germline, CDR1 is DFQATT and CDR2 SNEGSKA (reference sequence). CDR3 protein: CSASTGGWDTQYF. The CDR3 bases are TGCAGTGCTTCCACAGGGGGCTGGGATACGCAGTATTTT.

The chain employs TRBV30 and TRBJ2-5; no reliable D call. Germline V gives CDR1 GTSNPN, CDR2 SVGIG (reference sequence). The V gene lost 4 bases and the J gene lost 4 bases, with 7 bases spanning the gap. The CDR3 contains 11 residues. The CDR3 loop reads CAWNQLETQYF. CDR3 sequence (DNA): TGTGCCTGGAACCAACTAGAGACCCAGTACTTC. Together with reference TRBV30 and TRBJ2-5, the CDR3 gives the full variable domain: SQTIHQWPATLVQPVGSPLSLECTVEGTSNPNLYWYRQAAGRGLQLLFYSVGIGQISSEVPQNLSASRPQDRQFILSSKKLLLSDSGFYLCAWNQLETQYFGPGTRLLVL.

The chain combines TRBV7-9 with TRBJ1-2; 8 positions match TRBD1. Looked up from germline, CDR1 is SEHNR and CDR2 is FQNEAQ (reference sequence). The CDR3 covers 15 residues. The V and J ends lost 0 bases and 8 bases, in that order; junction bases with no gene match: 8. CDR3 bases: TGTGCCAGCAGCTTAGCTTCGGACAGGGTAAAGGGCTACACCTTC. It yields the protein CASSLASDRVKGYTF.

This sequence joins TRBV29-1 and TRBJ2-1; 9 positions agree with TRBD1. Germline CDR1 and CDR2: SQVTM and ANQGSEA. CDR3 size: 13 residues. V shed 3 bases and J 5 bases; nucleotides not matched to a gene: 2. This chain's CDR3 is CSVERTGDNEQFF. In nucleotides, the CDR3 is TGCAGCGTTGAGAGGACAGGGGACAATGAGCAGTTCTTC.

This clonotype has at least ten counts. This chain uses TRBV24-1 with TRBJ1-5, with D perhaps matching TRBD1 (5 bases). V was pared by 4 bases and J by 4 bases, with 10 bases between. In germline, CDR1 is KGHDR, CDR2 SFDVKD. This CDR3 has 14 residues. The CDR3 DNA reads as TGTGCCACCAGTGACCCAGGGTATAATCAGCCCCAGCATTTT. Residues: CATSDPGYNQPQHF.

This clonotype was seen ten or more times. The chain joins TRBV27 to TRBJ2-1, with 12 bases matching TRBD2. The CDR3 totals 17 residues. Germline-derived CDR1 and CDR2 are MNHEY and SMNVEV (reference sequence). With 7 bases clipped from V and 0 bases from J, the junction kept 7 bases outside the gene matches. CDR3 protein: CASTGTSGLSSYNEQFF. The CDR3 DNA sequence: TGTGCCAGCACTGGGACTAGCGGGCTCAGCTCCTACAATGAGCAGTTCTTC.

This clonotype appeared a few times. The V call is TRBV7-2, the J call TRBJ2-2; 7 nucleotides match TRBD1. V was pared by 2 bases and J by 2 bases, with 2 bases of the junction left unmatched. CDR1 is SGHTA and CDR2 is FQGNSA in the germline V gene. There are 15 residues in the CDR3. The CDR3, as DNA: TGTGCCAGCAGCTTAAGGGACAGAAACACCGGGGAGCTGTTTTTT. The encoded protein is CASSLRDRNTGELFF.

The rearrangement uses TRBV5-1 and TRBJ2-1; D may be TRBD1 or TRBD2 (7 bases each). CDR3 length equals 17 residues. V was trimmed by 0 bases and J by 5 bases, leaving 18 bases between them. Per the germline V gene, CDR1 is SGHRS and CDR2 is YFSETQ. The CDR3 DNA reads as TGCGCCAGCAGCTTGGCCTTTGGCAGGGGGGGAAACAATGAGCAGTTCTTC. Amino acid sequence: CASSLAFGRGGNNEQFF.

Many counts were recorded for this clonotype. This chain uses TRBV10-3 with TRBJ1-1, with 7 nucleotides matching TRBD1. The germline gives CDR1 ENHRY, CDR2 SYGVKD. The CDR3 covers 15 residues. Trimming cost V 2 bases and J 6 bases; bases outside gene matches: 9. Here the CDR3 DNA reads TGTGCCATCAGTGAGACCGGGACAGATAGCGCTGAAGCTTTCTTT. It yields the protein CAISETGTDSAEAFF.

This clonotype was counted only a few times. The chain joins TRBV20-1 to TRBJ1-3; D is unclear. Germline CDR1 reads DFQATT; CDR2 reads SNEGSKA (reference sequence). Trimming took off 3 bases at V and 1 base at J, with 16 bases between the two ends. The CDR3 has 16 amino acids. The CDR3 protein is CSASFFKGTSGNTIYF. In DNA, the CDR3 is TGCAGTGCTAGTTTCTTTAAGGGAACTTCTGGAAACACCATATATTTT.

There are a few counts of this clonotype. V and J are TRBV20-1 and TRBJ1-5; unclear D gene. Germline-derived CDR1 and CDR2 are DFQATT and SNEGSKA (reference sequence). The CDR3 is 16 amino acids. Deletions cut 1 base from V and 0 bases from J, with 13 bases between. CDR3 region: CSARVGTANSNQPQHF. The CDR3 DNA follows: TGCAGTGCTAGAGTCGGAACAGCTAATAGCAATCAGCCCCAGCATTTT.

The chain carries TRBV27 and TRBJ2-1; D call uncertain. The CDR3 is 15 amino acids. Germline V gene data show CDR1 as MNHEY and CDR2 as SMNVEV (reference sequence). Trimming stripped 2 bases from V and 0 bases from J, with 8 bases between. CDR3 nucleotide sequence: TGTGCCAGCAGTTTAGACTTCAGCTCCTACAATGAGCAGTTCTTC. As protein: CASSLDFSSYNEQFF.

The rearrangement uses TRBV5-6 and TRBJ2-1, with 8 bases matching TRBD2. Germline V gene data show CDR1 as SGHDT and CDR2 as YYEEEE. The CDR3 runs 14 residues. Germline trimming cut 3 bases from V and 2 bases from J; bases unmatched to any gene: 1. CDR3 loop: CASSSGGAYNEQFF. The CDR3 DNA reads TGTGCCAGCAGCTCCGGGGGGGCCTACAATGAGCAGTTCTTC. Based on the CDR3 plus reference TRBV5-6 and TRBJ2-1, the full variable domain is DAGVTQSPTHLIKTRGQQVTLRCSPKSGHDTVSWYQQALGQGPQFIFQYYEEEERQRGNFPDRFSGHQFPNYSSELNVNALLLGDSALYLCASSSGGAYNEQFFGPGTRLTVL.

This chain joins TRBV18 and TRBJ2-3; 10 nucleotides align to TRBD2. The V gene end was trimmed by 5 bases and the J gene end by 3 bases; junction bases not matched to a gene: 14. The CDR3 is 18 residues long. CDR1 KGHSH and CDR2 LQKENI come from the germline V gene. The CDR3 DNA reads as TGTGCCAGCTCAACAGGGAGCGGGGGGGCCGGATGGACAGATACGCAGTATTTT. Translation: CASSTGSGGAGWTDTQYF.

The sample holds a few counts of this clonotype. V gene TRBV27 combines with J gene TRBJ2-7; 8 bases fit TRBD1. In germline, CDR1 is MNHEY, CDR2 SMNVEV (reference sequence). The V segment lost 5 bases and the J segment 1 base; nucleotides outside the gene matches: 10. The CDR3 runs 16 residues. CDR3 in amino acids: CASSPQFGQGSYEQYF. DNA for the CDR3: TGTGCCAGCAGTCCGCAATTCGGACAGGGATCCTACGAGCAGTACTTC.

The J gene is TRBJ2-5, the V gene TRBV24-1, with D possibly TRBD1 on 5 matching bases. Per germline, CDR1 KGHDR and CDR2 SFDVKD. This CDR3 spans 16 amino acids. Trimming removed 5 bases from V and 2 bases from J, with 17 bases in between. CDR3 sequence: CATSVSDRFGQETQYF. The CDR3 DNA follows: TGTGCCACCAGTGTCAGTGACAGATTTGGGCAAGAGACCCAGTACTTC.

This clonotype was seen at least ten times. The CDR3 spells CASSFFPIGPYEQYF. The CDR3 DNA sequence: TGTGCCAGCAGCTTCTTCCCCATAGGGCCCTACGAGCAGTACTTC. The chain couples TRBV7-8 to TRBJ2-7; no reliable D call. The CDR3 contains 15 residues. Germline CDR1 reads SGHVS; CDR2 reads FQNEAQ. Trimming took off 3 bases at V and 2 bases at J, with 14 bases between the two ends.

The rearrangement links TRBV29-1 to TRBJ1-5; D might be TRBD1 (6 bases). The CDR3 sequence is 12 residues long. V lost 4 bases, J lost 7 bases, and 11 bases lay in between. Germline CDR1 and CDR2: SQVTM and ANQGSEA. The CDR3, as DNA: TGCAGCGTTGGGGAACAGGGACAGCCCCAGCATTTT. Translation: CSVGEQGQPQHF.

This clonotype was counted ten times or more. This chain links TRBV12-3 or TRBV12-4 with TRBJ1-2; D is unresolved. The CDR3 sequence is 11 residues long. V gave up 5 bases and J gave up 8 bases, with 9 bases separating them. The CDR3 region is CASSRSTGYTF. Written as DNA, the CDR3 is TGTGCCAGCAGTCGGAGCACGGGCTACACCTTC.

This clonotype has just a few counts. J is TRBJ2-3 and V is TRBV7-8, with 7 positions matching TRBD2. The CDR3 has 15 amino acids. V lost 4 bases, J lost 4 bases, and 8 bases stayed unmatched. Germline V lookup: CDR1 SGHVS, CDR2 FQNEAQ. CDR3 nucleotides: TGTGCCAGCAGCTCGACCGGGACTAATTCAGATACGCAGTATTTT. The encoded protein is CASSSTGTNSDTQYF. The full variable domain, in which reference TRBV7-8 and TRBJ2-3 provide the parts outside the CDR3, is GAGVSQSPRYKVAKRGQDVALRCDPISGHVSLFWYQQALGQGPEFLTYFQNEAQLDKSGLPSDRFFAERPEGSVSTLKIQRTQQEDSAVYLCASSSTGTNSDTQYFGPGTRLTVL.

This clonotype was found a few times. V gene TRBV7-2 combines with J gene TRBJ2-7; 7 bases are a match to TRBD1. V shed 5 bases, J shed 4 bases, and the junction held 11 bases outside the gene matches. Germline-derived CDR1 and CDR2 are SGHTA and FQGNSA. This CDR3 contains 15 residues. The CDR3 loop is CASSPQWGQMYEQYF. The CDR3 coding sequence is TGTGCCAGCAGCCCCCAGTGGGGACAGATGTACGAGCAGTACTTC.

This clonotype turned up a few times. This chain connects TRBV6-5 to TRBJ1-6; D is ambiguous. V was trimmed by 6 bases and J by 4 bases, leaving 4 bases between them. Germline CDR1 reads MNHEY; CDR2 reads SVGAGI. The CDR3 loop spans 12 amino acids. In nucleotides, the CDR3 is TGTGCCAGCAGGAGATATAATTCACCCCTCCACTTT. Translation: CASRRYNSPLHF.

This chain uses TRBV10-3 with TRBJ2-6; D may be TRBD1 (5 bases). There are 18 residues in the CDR3. Trimming stripped 10 bases from V and 1 base from J, with 23 bases between. Germline loops: CDR1 ENHRY, CDR2 SYGVKD. In nucleotides, the CDR3 is TGTGCCACCGACCCGGGTACAAGGGGTTTTTCTGGGGCCAACGTCCTGACTTTC. Amino acids: CATDPGTRGFSGANVLTF.

This clonotype was detected only a few times. The chain employs TRBV6-5 and TRBJ1-4; D remains unclear. The CDR3 consists of 15 residues. Per the germline V gene, CDR1 is MNHEY and CDR2 is SVGAGI. V gave up 0 bases and J gave up 8 bases, with 13 bases separating them. CDR3 coding DNA: TGTGCCAGCAGTTACTCGAGCGGGGTAAACGAAAAACTGTTTTTT. Its protein is CASSYSSGVNEKLFF.

The rearrangement links TRBV12-3 or TRBV12-4 to TRBJ2-1; 9 bases line up with TRBD2. Trimming took 3 bases from V and 5 from J; bases not matched to a gene: 2. The CDR3 consists of 14 residues. CDR3 sequence: CASSFAGGNNEQFF. As DNA, the CDR3 is TGTGCCAGCAGTTTTGCGGGAGGGAACAATGAGCAGTTCTTC.

Ten or more counts support this clonotype. This chain joins TRBV6-2 or TRBV6-3 and TRBJ1-1; 9 positions agree with TRBD1. Germline CDR1 reads MNHEY; CDR2 reads SVGEGT. The CDR3 length is 15 residues. V shed 5 bases, J shed 4 bases, and the junction held 8 bases outside the gene matches. The CDR3 region is CASSHPQGATTEAFF. The CDR3 nucleotides are TGTGCCAGCAGTCACCCACAGGGGGCGACCACTGAAGCTTTCTTT.

A few counts support this clonotype. The chain couples TRBV7-3 to TRBJ2-1; TRBD2 aligns across 7 bases. Per the germline V gene, CDR1 is SGHTA and CDR2 is FQGTGA. The V segment lost 5 bases and the J segment 3 bases; nucleotides outside the gene matches: 16. The CDR3 sequence is 18 residues long. The CDR3 nucleotides read TGTGCCAGCAGCCAGACCCATCTAGCCGGGACTAACTACAATGAGCAGTTCTTC. Its protein is CASSQTHLAGTNYNEQFF.

This clonotype was recorded many times. This rearrangement joins TRBV6-1 to TRBJ2-7; D possibly matches TRBD1 or TRBD2 (5 bases each). The CDR3 is made up of 13 amino acids. The germline V gene has CDR1 MNHNS and CDR2 SASEGT. Trimming cost V 6 bases and J 7 bases, with 16 bases left between them. CDR3 nucleotide sequence: TGTGCCAGCAGAGGGGTAGGGTCGGGGGAGCAGTACTTC. As protein: CASRGVGSGEQYF.

There are a few counts of this clonotype. The V and J genes are TRBV11-2 and TRBJ2-7; D may match TRBD1 or TRBD2 (5 bases each). CDR1 is SGHAT, CDR2 FQNNGV, per germline. V lost 4 bases and J 5 bases, leaving 21 bases between the germline ends. This CDR3 is built from 16 residues. This CDR3 reads CASSSLSGRLLHEQYF. CDR3 coding DNA: TGTGCCAGCAGCTCTCTTTCGGGACGATTGCTCCACGAGCAGTACTTC.